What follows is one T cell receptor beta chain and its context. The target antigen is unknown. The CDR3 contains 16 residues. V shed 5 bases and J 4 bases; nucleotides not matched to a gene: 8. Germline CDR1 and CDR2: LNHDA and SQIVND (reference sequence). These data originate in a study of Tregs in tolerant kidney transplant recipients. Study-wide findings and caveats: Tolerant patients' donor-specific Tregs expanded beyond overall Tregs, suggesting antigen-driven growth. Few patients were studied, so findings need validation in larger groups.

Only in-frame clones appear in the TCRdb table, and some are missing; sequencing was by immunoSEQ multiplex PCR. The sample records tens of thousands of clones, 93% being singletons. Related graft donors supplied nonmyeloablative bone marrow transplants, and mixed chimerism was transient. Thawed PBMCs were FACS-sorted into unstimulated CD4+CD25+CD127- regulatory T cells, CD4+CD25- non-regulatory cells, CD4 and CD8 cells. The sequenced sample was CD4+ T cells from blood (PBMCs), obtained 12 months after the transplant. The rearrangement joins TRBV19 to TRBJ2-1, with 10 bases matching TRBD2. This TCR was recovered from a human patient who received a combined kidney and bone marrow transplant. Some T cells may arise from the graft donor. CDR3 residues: CASSRSTSGHYNEQFF. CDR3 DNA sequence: TGTGCCAGTAGTCGGTCGACTAGCGGGCATTACAATGAGCAGTTCTTC.